The rows below give T cell receptor beta chains drawn from one sample of a study of T cell responses to AZD1222 COVID-19 vaccine. Sequencing used immunoSEQ multiplex PCR; TCRdb keeps in-frame clones, though not all of them. This table holds under 100,000 clones, 90% found once. The sample was peripheral blood, taken on day 0 of AZD1222 vaccination. The receptors originated from an adult in good health. Each CDR3 is given with its conserved first and last residue. Each record gives: D gene, V gene, J gene, CDR3 DNA, CDR3 protein. D genes are given only for firm matches.

D: .; V: TRBV5-1; J: TRBJ2-5; DNA: TGCGCCAGCAGCGGTACCCTAGCTAAGGCCCAAGAGACCCAGTACTTC; CDR3: CASSGTLAKAQETQYF
D: .; V: TRBV19; J: TRBJ1-1; DNA: TGTGCCAGTAGTTCCCCCCCGGGGGGGACTGAAGCTTTCTTT; CDR3: CASSSPPGGTEAFF
D: .; V: TRBV19; J: TRBJ1-3; DNA: TGTGCCAGTAGGCTTGCTGGGACTGGAAACACCATATATTTT; CDR3: CASRLAGTGNTIYF
D: TRBD1; V: TRBV19; J: TRBJ1-5; DNA: TGTGCCAGTAGTATAGGACAGGGAGGGGTAGTGCCCCAGCATTTT; CDR3: CASSIGQGGVVPQHF
D: .; V: TRBV19; J: TRBJ1-6; DNA: TGTGCCAGTAGTACCCCCGTTCAAGGCTATAATTCACCCCTCCACTTT; CDR3: CASSTPVQGYNSPLHF
D: .; V: TRBV1; J: TRBJ2-1; DNA: TGCACCAGCAGCCGTCCGGGACTAGGCTCCTACAATGAGCAGTTCTTC; CDR3: CTSSRPGLGSYNEQFF
D: .; V: TRBV19; J: TRBJ1-2; DNA: TGTGCCAGTAGTATTTTAACGGATCCTAACTATGGCTACACCTTC; CDR3: CASSILTDPNYGYTF
D: TRBD1; V: TRBV9; J: TRBJ1-1; DNA: TGTGCCAGCAGCTCCCAGCCGGGACAGGGGAGTGAAGCTTTCTTT; CDR3: CASSSQPGQGSEAFF
D: .; V: TRBV11-2; J: TRBJ2-1; DNA: TGTGCCAGCAGCCGGGACATCAAGGAAGGCAATGAGCAGTTCTTC; CDR3: CASSRDIKEGNEQFF
D: .; V: TRBV5-4; J: TRBJ2-2; DNA: TGTGCCAGCAGCCCCGGGACCCCGGGGACCGGGGAGCTGTTTTTT; CDR3: CASSPGTPGTGELFF
D: .; V: TRBV24-1; J: TRBJ2-2; DNA: TGTGCCACCAGCGGCCGGGGTGGCGGGGAGCTGTTTTTT; CDR3: CATSGRGGGELFF
D: TRBD1; V: TRBV15; J: TRBJ2-1; DNA: TGTGCCACCAGCAGAGATACCCCTAGGACAGGAAGCAATGAGCAGTTCTTC; CDR3: CATSRDTPRTGSNEQFF
D: .; V: TRBV7-9; J: TRBJ2-3; DNA: TGTGCCAGCAGCAAGACTAGTGCCACAGATACGCAGTATTTT; CDR3: CASSKTSATDTQYF
D: .; V: TRBV6-5; J: TRBJ1-2; DNA: TGTGCCAGCATCGGCAGGGTAGAGGGCTACACCTTC; CDR3: CASIGRVEGYTF